These T cell receptor beta chains were read from a single sample in a study of cytomegalovirus exposure and HLA in healthy donors. TCRdb's copy holds only in-frame clones and misses some; the assay was immunoSEQ multiplex PCR. The repertoire has about 110,000 clones, more than 65% of them found once; the top ten carry 6.1%. Material: PBMCs. These receptors were obtained from a woman aged 45-59 years in good health and CMV-seropositive. Both conserved end residues are part of each CDR3. A D gene is named only where the DNA matches it firmly. Rows may omit the clone size; those that give it use once, few, many or a size class.

v_gene: TRBV30; j_gene: TRBJ2-3; abundance: .; d_gene: .; CDR3aa: CAWAFSFTDTQYF; CDR3nt: TGTGCCTGGGCGTTCTCCTTCACAGATACGCAGTATTTT
v_gene: TRBV27; j_gene: TRBJ1-2; abundance: .; d_gene: TRBD1; CDR3aa: CASRLSGGAENF; CDR3nt: TGTGCCAGCAGACTCTCAGGGGGCGCCGAAAACTTC
v_gene: TRBV5-5; j_gene: TRBJ2-1; abundance: .; d_gene: TRBD2; CDR3aa: CASSLGGGADEQFF; CDR3nt: TGTGCCAGCAGCTTGGGGGGGGGTGCGGATGAGCAGTTCTTC
v_gene: TRBV27; j_gene: TRBJ1-3; abundance: .; d_gene: .; CDR3aa: CASSPRESGTGNTIYF; CDR3nt: TGTGCCAGCAGTCCCCGAGAATCAGGGACTGGAAACACCATATATTTT
v_gene: TRBV28; j_gene: TRBJ2-2; abundance: many; d_gene: TRBD1; CDR3aa: CASSRSPAGQGARVGELFF; CDR3nt: TGTGCCAGCAGTCGCTCCCCCGCAGGACAGGGGGCGCGGGTAGGGGAGCTGTTTTTT
v_gene: TRBV4-1; j_gene: TRBJ1-2; abundance: .; d_gene: .; CDR3aa: CASSQAGYGYTF; CDR3nt: TGCGCCAGCAGCCAAGCAGGGTATGGCTACACCTTC
v_gene: TRBV19; j_gene: TRBJ1-2; abundance: .; d_gene: .; CDR3aa: CASSSQGSYNYGYTF; CDR3nt: TGTGCCAGTAGTTCTCAGGGGTCCTATAACTATGGCTACACCTTC
v_gene: TRBV19; j_gene: TRBJ2-7; abundance: .; d_gene: .; CDR3aa: CASSIGRLPIYEQYF; CDR3nt: TGTGCCAGTAGTATCGGGCGACTACCCATCTACGAGCAGTACTTC
v_gene: TRBV9; j_gene: TRBJ2-5; abundance: .; d_gene: TRBD2; CDR3aa: CASSVGRGGGETQYF; CDR3nt: TGTGCCAGCAGCGTAGGGCGGGGGGGCGGCGAGACCCAGTACTTC
v_gene: TRBV7-9; j_gene: TRBJ1-5; abundance: .; d_gene: TRBD1; CDR3aa: CASSLSLRTGSNQPQHF; CDR3nt: TGTGCCAGCAGCTTATCCCTCCGGACAGGGAGCAACCAGCCCCAGCATTTT
v_gene: TRBV14; j_gene: TRBJ2-7; abundance: .; d_gene: TRBD1; CDR3aa: CASSKVPGQVSEQYF; CDR3nt: TGTGCCAGCAGCAAAGTCCCGGGACAGGTATCCGAGCAGTACTTC
v_gene: TRBV6-6; j_gene: TRBJ1-3; abundance: .; d_gene: .; CDR3aa: CASSTDTSGNTIYF; CDR3nt: TGTGCCAGCAGCACGGACACCTCTGGAAACACCATATATTTT
v_gene: TRBV10-3; j_gene: TRBJ2-1; abundance: once; d_gene: TRBD1; CDR3aa: CAISLTGTVYNEQFF; CDR3nt: TGTGCCATCAGCTTGACCGGGACAGTATACAATGAGCAGTTCTTC
v_gene: TRBV28; j_gene: TRBJ1-2; abundance: few; d_gene: .; CDR3aa: CASRSGGKYGYTF; CDR3nt: TGTGCCAGCCGGTCGGGGGGCAAATATGGCTACACCTTC
v_gene: TRBV2; j_gene: TRBJ2-7; abundance: .; d_gene: .; CDR3aa: CASSEAQGADGYF; CDR3nt: TGTGCCAGCAGTGAAGCGCAAGGGGCGGACGGGTACTTC
v_gene: TRBV6-1; j_gene: TRBJ1-3; abundance: .; d_gene: .; CDR3aa: CASSENDNSGNTIYF; CDR3nt: TGTGCCAGCAGTGAAAATGACAACTCTGGAAACACCATATATTTT
v_gene: TRBV7-2; j_gene: TRBJ2-1; abundance: .; d_gene: .; CDR3aa: CASSLEVSYNEQFF; CDR3nt: TGTGCCAGCAGCTTGGAGGTATCCTACAATGAGCAGTTCTTC
v_gene: TRBV7-9; j_gene: TRBJ2-7; abundance: .; d_gene: .; CDR3aa: CSSSLNTVSYEQYF; CDR3nt: TGTTCCAGCAGCTTAAATACAGTCTCCTACGAGCAGTACTTC
v_gene: TRBV5-1; j_gene: TRBJ2-4; abundance: .; d_gene: TRBD1; CDR3aa: CASSLAGTENIQYF; CDR3nt: TGCGCCAGCAGCTTGGCCGGGACAGAAAACATTCAGTACTTC
v_gene: TRBV6-5; j_gene: TRBJ2-2; abundance: few; d_gene: .; CDR3aa: CASSYFRTGELFF; CDR3nt: TGTGCCAGCAGTTACTTCCGGACCGGGGAGCTGTTTTTT
v_gene: TRBV5-1; j_gene: TRBJ1-1; abundance: .; d_gene: TRBD1; CDR3aa: CASKGTVEKNTEAFF; CDR3nt: TGCGCCAGCAAAGGGACAGTAGAAAAGAACACTGAAGCTTTCTTT
v_gene: TRBV7-3; j_gene: TRBJ2-5; abundance: .; d_gene: TRBD2; CDR3aa: CASSLAGGKQETQYF; CDR3nt: TGTGCCAGCTCCCTAGCGGGGGGCAAACAAGAGACCCAGTACTTC
v_gene: TRBV6-1; j_gene: TRBJ2-7; abundance: .; d_gene: TRBD2; CDR3aa: CASSEGLAGAYEQYF; CDR3nt: TGTGCCAGCAGTGAAGGGCTAGCGGGGGCCTACGAGCAGTACTTC
v_gene: TRBV4-2; j_gene: TRBJ2-1; abundance: .; d_gene: TRBD2; CDR3aa: CASSRQLAVKADEQFF; CDR3nt: TGTGCCAGCAGCCGACAACTAGCGGTCAAAGCGGATGAGCAGTTCTTC
v_gene: TRBV7-9; j_gene: TRBJ2-7; abundance: .; d_gene: TRBD1; CDR3aa: CASSPQGASYEQYF; CDR3nt: TGTGCCAGCAGCCCACAGGGGGCCTCCTACGAGCAGTACTTC
v_gene: TRBV19; j_gene: TRBJ1-6; abundance: .; d_gene: .; CDR3aa: CATSPTDYNSPLHF; CDR3nt: TGTGCCACCTCACCGACAGATTATAATTCACCCCTCCACTTT
v_gene: TRBV19; j_gene: TRBJ2-5; abundance: .; d_gene: TRBD1; CDR3aa: CASRRQGAGQETQYF; CDR3nt: TGTGCCAGTAGACGACAGGGGGCAGGTCAAGAGACCCAGTACTTC
v_gene: TRBV18; j_gene: TRBJ1-1; abundance: once; d_gene: .; CDR3aa: CASSPPAWGVNTEAFF; CDR3nt: TGTGCCAGCTCACCACCAGCCTGGGGGGTGAACACTGAAGCTTTCTTT
v_gene: TRBV28; j_gene: TRBJ2-3; abundance: once; d_gene: TRBD1; CDR3aa: CASSTWDSEGLSTQYF; CDR3nt: TGTGCCAGCAGTACCTGGGACAGCGAGGGTTTAAGTACGCAGTATTTT
v_gene: TRBV6-5; j_gene: TRBJ1-1; abundance: .; d_gene: .; CDR3aa: CASSSGLSFTEAFF; CDR3nt: TGTGCCAGCAGTTCGGGACTTTCGTTCACTGAAGCTTTCTTT
v_gene: TRBV5-1; j_gene: TRBJ2-2; abundance: few; d_gene: TRBD1; CDR3aa: CASSPLPDRDTGELFF; CDR3nt: TGCGCCAGCAGCCCCCTCCCGGACAGGGACACCGGGGAGCTGTTTTTT
v_gene: TRBV6-5; j_gene: TRBJ2-7; abundance: few; d_gene: .; CDR3aa: CASTANYEQYF; CDR3nt: TGTGCCAGCACCGCTAACTACGAGCAGTACTTC
v_gene: TRBV18; j_gene: TRBJ1-4; abundance: .; d_gene: .; CDR3aa: CASSPFGGDTTNEKLFF; CDR3nt: TGTGCCAGCTCACCATTCGGGGGGGATACAACTAATGAAAAACTGTTTTTT
v_gene: TRBV11-2; j_gene: TRBJ2-7; abundance: .; d_gene: TRBD1; CDR3aa: CASSLLNTGTGGSYEQYF; CDR3nt: TGTGCCAGCAGCTTATTAAACACCGGGACAGGGGGCTCCTACGAGCAGTACTTC
v_gene: TRBV6-6; j_gene: TRBJ1-2; abundance: few; d_gene: .; CDR3aa: CASSPVVDYGYTF; CDR3nt: TGTGCCAGCAGTCCCGTGGTAGACTATGGCTACACCTTC
v_gene: TRBV21-1; j_gene: TRBJ1-2; abundance: once; d_gene: .; CDR3aa: CASSRASGRGQMDGYTF; CDR3nt: TGTGCCAGCAGCAGAGCCTCGGGCAGGGGGCAGATGGATGGCTACACCTTC
v_gene: TRBV6-4; j_gene: TRBJ1-1; abundance: .; d_gene: .; CDR3aa: CASSLGRDTEAFF; CDR3nt: TGTGCCAGCAGTCTTGGGAGGGACACTGAAGCTTTCTTT
v_gene: TRBV2; j_gene: TRBJ1-1; abundance: few; d_gene: .; CDR3aa: CASKGGHLNTEAFF; CDR3nt: TGTGCCAGCAAAGGGGGACACTTGAACACTGAAGCTTTCTTT